A selection of T cell receptor beta chains follows, all from one sample in a study of blood T cells in healthy people across ages. MiXCR was run by TCRdb on the 5' RACE reads, yielding one entry per CDR3 protein. Among approximately 400,000 distinct CDR3 sequences listed, 52% were seen once. The sample consisted of blood. The source of these receptors is a man in his sixties in good health. Both conserved end residues are part of each CDR3. The D gene is left open where the match is weak. Rows may omit the clone size; those that give it use once, few, many or a size class.

clone_size d_call j_call v_call cdr3_aa cdr3_nt
NA NA TRBJ2-3 TRBV9 CASGVVPDTQYF TGTGCCAGCGGCGTAGTCCCGGATACGCAGTATTTT
NA NA TRBJ1-1 TRBV19 CASASGVNTEAFF TGTGCCAGTGCCTCAGGGGTGAACACTGAAGCTTTCTTT
NA NA TRBJ1-2 TRBV25-1 CASRGAGLLGGYTF TGTGCCAGCCGAGGGGCAGGCCTATTGGGTGGCTACACCTTC
NA NA TRBJ2-5 TRBV7-3 CASSFSGVQETQYF TGTGCCAGCAGCTTCTCAGGGGTGCAGGAGACCCAGTACTTC
NA NA TRBJ2-3 TRBV13 CASSRPSGLSTDTQYF TGTGCCAGCAGTAGACCCAGCGGACTAAGCACAGATACGCAGTATTTT
NA NA TRBJ1-5 TRBV5-5 CASSLGPGAGNQPQHF TGTGCCAGCAGCTTGGGACCGGGGGCAGGCAATCAGCCCCAGCATTTT
NA TRBD1 TRBJ1-6 TRBV20-1 CSATKTGGAGSPLHF TGCAGTGCAACTAAGACAGGGGGTGCGGGATCACCCCTCCACTTT
NA TRBD2 TRBJ2-1 TRBV6-6 CASILAGPANEQFF TGTGCCAGCATCCTAGCGGGGCCCGCCAATGAGCAGTTCTTC
NA TRBD2 TRBJ2-5 TRBV5-1 CASSLVPTSEYQETQYF TGCGCCAGCAGCTTGGTCCCTACTAGCGAGTACCAAGAGACCCAGTACTTC
NA TRBD2 TRBJ2-3 TRBV7-2 CASSFTSGGARGDTQYF TGTGCCAGCAGCTTTACTAGCGGGGGGGCCAGGGGAGATACGCAGTATTTT
NA NA TRBJ1-2 TRBV29-1 CSGQIPSRGYTF TGCAGCGGTCAGATCCCCTCGCGGGGCTACACCTTC
NA TRBD1 TRBJ1-1 TRBV10-3 CAITQGQGRGEAFF TGTGCCATCACCCAGGGACAGGGGAGAGGTGAAGCTTTCTTT
NA NA TRBJ2-7 TRBV5-1 CASSLESGTSYERYF TGCGCCAGCAGCTTGGAGTCAGGGACCTCCTACGAGCGGTACTTC
once NA TRBJ2-3 TRBV12-3/TRBV12-4 CASRKSPTDTQYF TGTGCCAGCAGGAAGTCTCCGACAGATACGCAGTATTTT
NA NA TRBJ1-5 TRBV27 CASSFSGAWGNQPQHF TGTGCCAGCAGTTTCAGCGGGGCCTGGGGCAATCAGCCCCAGCATTTT
few NA TRBJ1-2 TRBV10-3 CAISEGLTDLYGYTF TGTGCCATCAGTGAGGGTCTGACGGACCTCTATGGCTACACCTTC
NA TRBD2 TRBJ2-3 TRBV20-1 CSARRTSSGSRDTQYF TGCAGTGCTCGACGGACGTCCAGCGGGAGTAGGGATACGCAGTATTTT
NA TRBD1 TRBJ1-4 TRBV5-4 CASSRDREEKLFF TGTGCCAGCAGTCGCGACAGGGAGGAAAAACTGTTTTTT
NA TRBD1 TRBJ2-3 TRBV5-1 CTSSSGQGADTQYF TGCACCAGCAGCTCCGGACAGGGGGCAGATACGCAGTATTTT
many TRBD1 TRBJ2-7 TRBV28 CASRRDRGFKYEQYF TGTGCCAGCAGACGCGACAGGGGGTTCAAGTACGAGCAGTACTTC
NA NA TRBJ2-5 TRBV11-2 CASSLDPVYQETQYF TGTGCCAGCAGCTTAGATCCCGTATACCAAGAGACCCAGTACTTC
once NA TRBJ2-5 TRBV5-1 CASSDEGSETQYF TGCGCCAGCAGTGACGAGGGCAGTGAGACCCAGTACTTC
NA NA TRBJ2-1 TRBV11-1 CASSQRGGRLYNEQFF TGTGCCAGCAGCCAACGCGGGGGCCGGCTCTACAATGAGCAGTTCTTC
NA NA TRBJ2-2 TRBV9 CASSVSGELFF TGTGCCAGCAGCGTATCCGGGGAGCTGTTTTTT
many TRBD2 TRBJ2-7 TRBV20-1 CSARDPSREYYEQYF TGCAGTGCTAGAGATCCCTCGCGGGAGTACTACGAGCAGTACTTC
NA NA TRBJ1-5 TRBV15 CATSRFPRTTNQPQHF TGTGCCACCAGCAGATTTCCCCGGACGACTAATCAGCCCCAGCATTTT
NA NA TRBJ2-1 TRBV24-1 CATAQIYNEQFF TGTGCCACAGCACAGATCTACAATGAGCAGTTCTTC
many NA TRBJ2-7 TRBV20-1 CSASSASSYEQYF TGCAGTGCTAGTTCTGCCAGCTCCTACGAGCAGTACTTC
few NA TRBJ2-5 TRBV20-1 CSASPRVLPETQYF TGCAGTGCTAGCCCCAGAGTACTACCAGAGACCCAGTACTTC
NA TRBD2 TRBJ2-7 TRBV20-1 CSAVVGVSGGSSYEQYF TGCAGTGCCGTGGTGGGGGTAAGCGGGGGGAGCTCCTACGAGCAGTACTTC
NA NA TRBJ2-6 TRBV5-1 CASSYTGSSSGANVLTF TGCGCTAGCAGCTATACAGGGTCTAGCTCTGGGGCCAACGTCCTGACTTTC
NA NA TRBJ2-5 TRBV29-1 CSVDSGWETQYF TGCAGCGTTGACTCAGGGTGGGAGACCCAGTACTTC
NA NA TRBJ2-1 TRBV12-3/TRBV12-4 CASTLGWAVGTSYNEQFF TGTGCCAGCACCTTAGGTTGGGCAGTTGGTACCTCCTACAATGAGCAGTTCTTC
NA NA TRBJ2-6 TRBV12-3/TRBV12-4 CASRESHSGANVLTF TGTGCCAGCAGAGAGTCACACTCTGGGGCCAACGTCCTGACTTTC
NA NA TRBJ2-6 TRBV9 CASSVVPGGFISGANVLTF TGTGCCAGCAGCGTAGTCCCCGGGGGCTTCATCTCTGGGGCCAACGTCCTGACTTTC
NA NA TRBJ2-1 TRBV5-6 CASSSLDPLVEQFF TGTGCCAGCAGTTCCCTAGATCCCTTAGTTGAGCAGTTCTTC
once NA TRBJ1-1 TRBV21-1 CASSKAGGKCTEAFF TGTGCCAGCAGCAAGGCAGGGGGCAAATGTACTGAAGCTTTCTTT
NA NA TRBJ2-5 TRBV11-2 CASSLEAARETQYF TGTGCCAGCAGCTTAGAGGCAGCCCGAGAGACCCAGTACTTC
few NA TRBJ1-6 TRBV20-1 CSARDPSYNSPLHF TGCAGTGCTAGAGATCCCTCCTATAATTCACCCCTCCACTTT
NA NA TRBJ2-7 TRBV6-2/TRBV6-3 CASSYPLRGIYEQYF TGTGCCAGCAGTTACCCCCTTAGGGGAATCTACGAGCAGTACTTC